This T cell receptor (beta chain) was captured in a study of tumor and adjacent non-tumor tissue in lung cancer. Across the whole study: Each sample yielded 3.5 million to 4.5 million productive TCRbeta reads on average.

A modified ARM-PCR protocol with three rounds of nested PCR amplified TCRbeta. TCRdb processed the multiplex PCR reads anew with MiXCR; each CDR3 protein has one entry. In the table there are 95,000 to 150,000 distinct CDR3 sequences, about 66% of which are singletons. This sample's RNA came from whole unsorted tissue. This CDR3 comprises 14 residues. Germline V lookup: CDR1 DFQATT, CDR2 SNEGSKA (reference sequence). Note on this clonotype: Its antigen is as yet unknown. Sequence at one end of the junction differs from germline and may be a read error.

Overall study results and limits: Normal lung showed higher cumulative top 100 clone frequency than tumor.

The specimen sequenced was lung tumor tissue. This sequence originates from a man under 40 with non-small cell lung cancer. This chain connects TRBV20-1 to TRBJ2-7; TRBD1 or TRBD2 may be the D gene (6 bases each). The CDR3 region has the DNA TGCAGTGCTAGAGGGGGGGCTAGCGACTACGAGCAGTATTTC. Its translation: CSARGGASDYEQYF.